A selection of T cell receptor beta chains follows, all from one sample in a study of CD8+ T cells in alopecia areata. TCRdb's copy holds only in-frame clones and misses some; the assay was immunoSEQ multiplex PCR. This sample has 95,000 to 110,000 clones, with 84% found just once. The source material was CD8+ T cells sorted from blood, sampled at week 24, from a patient treated with tofacitinib. These receptors were obtained from a human donor with alopecia areata. CDR3s include the opening cysteine and the closing phenylalanine or tryptophan. A D gene is named only where the DNA matches it firmly. Not every row has a clone size; where given, it reads once, few, many or a size class.

j_gene,abundance,d_gene,v_gene,CDR3aa,CDR3nt
TRBJ1-5,-,TRBD1,TRBV27,CASQATGVQPQHF,TGTGCCAGCCAGGCAACAGGGGTTCAGCCCCAGCATTTT
TRBJ2-1,-,-,TRBV4-3,CASSLSARPTNEQFF,TGCGCCAGCAGCCTTTCGGCCCGACCAACTAATGAGCAGTTCTTC
TRBJ1-2,-,-,TRBV6-5,CASSPFPGDYGYTF,TGTGCCAGCAGTCCGTTCCCAGGGGACTATGGCTACACCTTC
TRBJ2-1,once,-,TRBV9,CASGGLKQFF,TGTGCCAGCGGGGGACTCAAGCAGTTCTTC
TRBJ2-2,-,-,TRBV5-1,CASSLGQTNTGELFF,TGCGCCAGCAGCTTGGGACAAACGAACACCGGGGAGCTGTTTTTT
TRBJ2-7,-,-,TRBV7-2,CASSYSLEVPTYEQYF,TGTGCCAGCAGTTACTCGTTGGAGGTCCCGACCTACGAGCAGTACTTC
TRBJ2-3,-,-,TRBV4-1,CASSWIGTSTDTQYF,TGCGCCAGCAGCTGGATAGGGACTAGCACAGATACGCAGTATTTT
TRBJ2-7,once,-,TRBV7-7,CASSLFKGDDEQYF,TGTGCTAGCAGCCTTTTCAAAGGGGACGACGAGCAGTACTTC
TRBJ2-1,-,TRBD2,TRBV13,CASSRTSGGPFPYNEQFF,TGTGCCAGCAGCCGGACTAGCGGGGGGCCTTTCCCCTACAATGAGCAGTTCTTC
TRBJ1-5,once,-,TRBV6-5,CASSFGGPNQPQHF,TGTGCCAGCAGTTTCGGGGGACCTAATCAGCCCCAGCATTTT
TRBJ2-7,-,-,TRBV4-1,CASSQETAYEQYF,TGCGCCAGCAGCCAAGAGACGGCCTACGAGCAGTACTTC
TRBJ1-2,-,-,TRBV9,CASSWDTGPYGYTF,TGTGCCAGCAGTTGGGACACCGGACCCTATGGCTACACCTTC
TRBJ2-7,-,-,TRBV14,CASSQRGGLSYEQYF,TGTGCCAGCAGCCAACGTGGCGGACTCTCCTACGAGCAGTACTTC
TRBJ2-1,-,TRBD2,TRBV7-9,CASSPSGGLSYNEQFF,TGTGCCAGCAGCCCAAGCGGGGGGTTGTCCTACAATGAGCAGTTCTTC
TRBJ2-7,-,TRBD1,TRBV6-1,CASSSTGGVPYEQYF,TGTGCCAGCAGTTCGACAGGGGGAGTTCCCTACGAGCAGTACTTC
TRBJ1-1,-,TRBD1,TRBV7-2,CASSIGQVEAFF,TGTGCCAGCAGTATCGGACAGGTTGAAGCTTTCTTT
TRBJ2-7,-,-,TRBV7-9,CASRSGHEQYF,TGTGCCAGCAGGTCTGGTCACGAGCAGTACTTC
TRBJ2-5,-,TRBD1,TRBV4-1,CASSQWDRAETQYF,TGCGCCAGCAGCCAGTGGGACAGAGCAGAGACCCAGTACTTC
TRBJ2-7,-,-,TRBV29-1,CSVLGVETGSSYEQYF,TGCAGCGTTCTAGGGGTCGAGACAGGTAGCTCCTACGAGCAGTACTTC
TRBJ1-6,-,-,TRBV10-3,CAISARDSPLHF,TGTGCCATCAGTGCCCGGGATTCACCCCTCCACTTT
TRBJ1-5,-,-,TRBV29-1,CSVEEVGAGNQPQHF,TGCAGCGTTGAAGAGGTAGGGGCGGGCAATCAGCCCCAGCATTTT
TRBJ2-5,-,TRBD1,TRBV10-3,CAISDGQAYQETQYF,TGTGCCATCAGTGATGGACAGGCGTACCAAGAGACCCAGTACTTC
TRBJ1-2,-,TRBD1,TRBV15,CATSRLQGLSDGYTF,TGTGCCACCAGCAGATTACAGGGGTTATCGGATGGCTACACCTTC
TRBJ1-1,-,-,TRBV7-9,CASSPVGNMNTEAFF,TGTGCCAGCAGCCCTGTTGGGAACATGAACACTGAAGCTTTCTTT
TRBJ2-2,-,-,TRBV14,CASSQDRLRTENTGELFF,TGTGCCAGCAGCCAAGATCGACTTAGGACGGAGAACACCGGGGAGCTGTTTTTT
TRBJ1-6,-,-,TRBV6-1,CASSEARQPYSPLHF,TGTGCCAGCAGTGAAGCTCGGCAGCCTTATTCACCCCTCCACTTT
TRBJ2-7,-,-,TRBV6-5,CASSHPDQHSYEQYF,TGTGCCAGCAGCCACCCCGACCAGCATTCCTACGAGCAGTACTTC
TRBJ1-5,-,-,TRBV7-7,CASSPGLIISTDTQHF,TGTGCTAGCAGCCCGGGACTAATCATTAGCACAGATACGCAGCATTTT
TRBJ2-7,-,-,TRBV29-1,CSVERGSNEQYF,TGCAGCGTTGAACGGGGGTCAAACGAGCAGTACTTC
TRBJ2-1,few,-,TRBV7-9,CASSFFLAPEQFF,TGTGCCAGCAGCTTTTTTTTGGCTCCCGAGCAGTTCTTC
TRBJ1-2,-,TRBD1,TRBV6-5,CASSYRGGLYGYTF,TGTGCCAGCAGTTACAGAGGGGGCCTCTATGGCTACACCTTC
TRBJ1-1,-,-,TRBV7-8,CASSLAGRRGAFF,TGTGCCAGCAGCTTAGCGGGGCGGCGGGGTGCTTTCTTT
TRBJ2-2,few,TRBD2,TRBV7-9,CASRLGTSGGENTGELFF,TGTGCCAGCAGACTTGGGACTAGCGGGGGAGAGAACACCGGGGAGCTGTTTTTT
TRBJ2-7,-,-,TRBV2,CASSGSSSYEQYF,TGTGCCAGCTCAGGCAGCTCTTCCTACGAGCAGTACTTC
TRBJ1-1,-,-,TRBV29-1,CSVDNRIRVSEAFF,TGCAGCGTTGATAATCGAATCCGGGTCTCTGAAGCTTTCTTT
TRBJ2-3,-,-,TRBV5-1,CASSQLSGPQFTDTQYF,TGCGCCAGCAGCCAACTCTCAGGGCCTCAGTTCACAGATACGCAGTATTTT
TRBJ2-2,once,-,TRBV10-3,CAIPRRAQNTGELFF,TGTGCCATCCCCCGGAGGGCCCAGAACACCGGGGAGCTGTTTTTT
TRBJ2-5,-,-,TRBV10-3,CAISESAEETQYF,TGTGCCATCAGTGAGTCGGCGGAAGAGACCCAGTACTTC
TRBJ1-4,-,TRBD1,TRBV29-1,CSVHRGEKLFF,TGCAGCGTCCACAGGGGTGAAAAACTGTTTTTT
TRBJ2-7,-,-,TRBV6-6,CASSYRGSYEQYF,TGTGCCAGCAGTTACAGGGGCTCCTACGAGCAGTACTTC
TRBJ2-6,-,-,TRBV10-3,CAISESGRVYYGANVLTF,TGTGCCATCAGTGAGTCAGGACGCGTGTATTATGGGGCCAACGTCCTGACTTTC
TRBJ1-5,-,-,TRBV6-5,CASSSTEGSNQPQHF,TGTGCCAGCAGTTCGACAGAAGGGAGCAATCAGCCCCAGCATTTT
TRBJ2-4,-,-,TRBV19,CASSYDTSTGTKNIQYF,TGTGCCAGTAGTTACGACACGTCCACTGGGACCAAAAACATTCAGTACTTC
TRBJ2-1,-,TRBD2,TRBV29-1,CSVWTSGGEFF,TGCAGCGTATGGACTAGCGGGGGGGAATTCTTC
TRBJ1-2,-,-,TRBV5-6,CASSLARGNYGYTF,TGTGCCAGCAGCTTGGCCAGGGGAAACTATGGCTACACCTTC
TRBJ2-7,-,TRBD1,TRBV7-9,CASSSSTGEWSYEQYF,TGTGCCAGCAGCTCAAGTACAGGGGAATGGTCCTACGAGCAGTACTTC
TRBJ2-7,once,TRBD1,TRBV29-1,CSVDGGDRGDYEQYF,TGCAGCGTAGACGGCGGGGACAGGGGGGACTACGAGCAGTACTTC
TRBJ1-2,-,TRBD1,TRBV5-1,CASSLGQGASYGYTF,TGCGCCAGCAGCTTGGGACAGGGGGCTTCTTATGGCTACACCTTC
TRBJ1-1,-,-,TRBV5-1,CASSGYGNTEAFF,TGCGCCAGCTCAGGGTATGGGAACACTGAAGCTTTCTTT
TRBJ2-5,-,TRBD2,TRBV10-3,CAISDPPSGDGGETQYF,TGTGCCATCAGTGACCCCCCTAGCGGGGACGGTGGGGAGACCCAGTACTTC
TRBJ2-1,-,-,TRBV2,CAILSGGGQNEQFF,TGTGCCATACTGAGTGGCGGGGGCCAGAATGAGCAGTTCTTC
TRBJ2-7,-,TRBD2,TRBV11-1,CASQPPLSGGSYEQYF,TGTGCCAGCCAACCTCCACTAAGCGGGGGCTCCTACGAGCAGTACTTC
TRBJ2-1,once,TRBD1,TRBV10-3,CAISEGTGYNEQFF,TGTGCCATCAGTGAGGGGACAGGATACAATGAGCAGTTCTTC
TRBJ2-1,-,-,TRBV30,CAWSVGLDEQFF,TGTGCCTGGAGTGTTGGACTGGATGAGCAGTTCTTC